These 31 T cell receptor beta chains originate from one sample sequenced in a study of cytomegalovirus exposure and HLA in healthy donors. In the PCR, 60 Vbeta and 13 Jbeta primers were used. The assay was immunoSEQ multiplex PCR, and TCRdb's table has in-frame clones only and misses some. There are over 45,000 clones in the sample; 65% to 90% occur only once, and about 4.3% lies in the top ten. The specimen was PBMCs. The receptors here all came from a man in his thirties or forties in good health and CMV-seronegative.

Here the CDR3 DNA reads TGTGCCAGCAGCTTGGGGGACAGGGTCACCTACGAGCAGTACTTC. It specifies CASSLGDRVTYEQYF. The chain uses TRBV5-6 and TRBJ2-7; 9 bases match TRBD1. CDR3 length: 15 amino acids. J was trimmed by 2 bases and V by 0 bases; bases with no gene match: 3. Germline CDR1 SGHDT, CDR2 YYEEEE.

This clone was detected once. The rearrangement joins TRBV7-9 to TRBJ1-1; the match to TRBD1 covers 8 bases. This CDR3 is built from 14 residues. V lost 5 bases and J lost 4; bases outside the gene matches: 6. CDR1 and CDR2 from the germline V gene are SEHNR and FQNEAQ (reference sequence). The CDR3 spells CASSLQGETTEAFF. CDR3 DNA sequence: TGTGCCAGCAGCCTACAGGGGGAAACCACTGAAGCTTTCTTT.

The J gene is TRBJ2-5, the V gene TRBV29-1, with 7 bases that match TRBD2. The J call may be wrong; the DNA end is better matched by TRBJ2-7. The germline V gene has CDR1 SQVTM and CDR2 ANQGSEA. The CDR3 sequence is 13 residues long. This chain's CDR3 is CSVVGGDTYEQYF. For the CDR3, the DNA is TGCAGCGTTGTGGGGGGGGATACCTACGAGCAGTACTTC.

The V gene is TRBV7-9, the J gene TRBJ2-3; possible D gene TRBD2, 5 bases. Per germline, CDR1 SEHNR and CDR2 FQNEAQ (reference sequence). CDR3 size: 13 residues. Trimming took off 4 bases at V and 3 bases at J, with 8 bases between the two ends. The CDR3 reads CASSSTRTDTQYF. The CDR3 DNA is TGTGCCAGCAGCTCTACTAGGACAGATACGCAGTATTTT. Together with reference TRBV7-9 and TRBJ2-3, the CDR3 gives the full variable domain: DTGVSQNPRHKITKRGQNVTFRCDPISEHNRLYWYRQTLGQGPEFLTYFQNEAQLEKSRLLSDRFSAERPKGSFSTLEIQRTEQGDSAMYLCASSSTRTDTQYFGPGTRLTVL.

In the case of this clone: The junction and the germline gene differ at one end; a read error may be behind it. The chain links TRBV7-9 to TRBJ1-2, with 9 positions matching TRBD1. Germline V lookup: CDR1 SEHNR, CDR2 FQNEAQ (reference sequence). The CDR3 has 17 residues. The CDR3 region has the DNA TGTTCCAGCAGCTTCACCCGGGACAGGGCCCTTCATTATGGCTACACCTTC. Amino acid sequence: CSSSFTRDRALHYGYTF.

This clone occurred a few times. The J gene is TRBJ1-2, the V gene TRBV2; 8 positions agree with TRBD1. V lost 8 bases and J lost 0; bases outside the gene matches: 11. This CDR3 has 16 amino acids. Germline values: CDR1 SNHLY, CDR2 FYNNEI. CDR3 sequence reads: CASVDRGRKPNYGYTF. Here the CDR3 DNA reads TGTGCCAGCGTCGACAGGGGCCGAAAACCTAACTATGGCTACACCTTC.

A few counts support this clone. The chain has TRBV27 and TRBJ2-7, with 7 bases aligning to TRBD1. J lost 3 bases, V lost 7 bases, and 9 bases had no gene match. CDR1 and CDR2 (germline): MNHEY, SMNVEV (reference sequence). The CDR3 contains 14 residues. This CDR3 is CASTLDRDSYEQYF. CDR3 nucleotides: TGTGCCAGCACCTTGGATCGGGACAGCTACGAGCAGTACTTC.

This clone was counted a single time. CDR3 sequence (DNA): TGTGCCAGCAGCCAAGATGGACGACAGGGGGAGAACACCGGGGAGCTGTTTTTT. This translates into CASSQDGRQGENTGELFF. This chain links TRBV4-2 with TRBJ2-2; 9 nucleotides line up with TRBD1. This CDR3 has 18 residues. Germline lookup yields CDR1 LGHNA and CDR2 YNFKEQ. J was trimmed by 1 base and V by 0 bases; bases with no gene match: 6.

The V and J genes are TRBV29-1 and TRBJ2-3, with TRBD2 matching 8 bases. Germline CDR1 and CDR2: SQVTM and ANQGSEA. J was trimmed by 3 bases and V by 1 base; bases with no gene match: 12. The CDR3 consists of 17 residues. The CDR3: CSVEGPGSGLVTDTQYF. CDR3 coding DNA: TGCAGCGTTGAAGGACCAGGATCGGGACTAGTAACAGATACGCAGTATTTT.

The genes are TRBV9 and TRBJ2-7; D might be TRBD1 (5 bases). Germline CDR1 is SGDLS and CDR2 is YYNGEE. With 3 bases removed from V and 2 bases from J, the gap between germline ends came to 15 bases. This CDR3 contains 15 residues. CDR3 in DNA: TGTGCCAGCAGCGCGACAGCTAGTGGAGCCTACGAGCAGTACTTC. This encodes CASSATASGAYEQYF.

The gene calls are TRBV7-9 and TRBJ2-7, with 15 positions matching TRBD2. This CDR3 comprises 19 residues. The V gene's germline CDR1 is SEHNR and CDR2 FQNEAQ (reference sequence). V was pared by 5 bases and J by 5 bases, with 16 bases of the junction left unmatched. The CDR3 region is CASSAPGLAGGRNGDEQYF. The CDR3 bases are TGTGCCAGCAGCGCTCCGGGACTAGCGGGAGGTCGAAATGGGGACGAGCAGTACTTC.

This clone was counted a few times. This chain links TRBV6-6 with TRBJ1-1, with 8 bases that match TRBD1. This CDR3 has 15 residues. CDR1 MNHNY and CDR2 SVGAGI come from the germline V gene (reference sequence). Unmatched junction bases numbered 4, after V lost 2 bases and J lost 2 bases. The CDR3 is CASSYAQGANTEAFF. Here the CDR3 DNA reads TGTGCCAGCAGTTACGCGCAGGGGGCTAACACTGAAGCTTTCTTT.

The chain combines TRBV11-2 with TRBJ2-2, with TRBD1 matching over 7 bases. Looked up from germline, CDR1 is SGHAT and CDR2 is FQNNGV. V lost 6 bases, J lost 3 bases, and 7 bases stayed unmatched. The CDR3 has 15 residues. The CDR3 reads CASRGTARDTGELFF. The CDR3 DNA sequence: TGTGCCAGCAGGGGGACAGCCCGTGACACCGGGGAGCTGTTTTTT.

The chain combines TRBV11-2 with TRBJ2-1; TRBD1 is a possible D gene (6 bases). This CDR3 region has 16 residues. Trimming pared 4 bases from V and 5 bases from J, leaving 18 bases between. Germline V lookup: CDR1 SGHAT, CDR2 FQNNGV. The CDR3 region is CASSSTNRVRDNEQFF. The CDR3 DNA follows: TGTGCCAGCAGCTCGACCAACAGGGTTCGAGACAATGAGCAGTTCTTC.

The chain combines TRBV27 with TRBJ1-1; the D is unclear. CDR3 length equals 13 residues. Per the germline V gene, CDR1 is MNHEY and CDR2 is SMNVEV (reference sequence). The germline V and J ends were trimmed by 5 bases and 4 bases, with 11 bases remaining between them. The CDR3 spells CASSPNAVTEAFF. The CDR3 bases are TGTGCCAGCAGTCCAAATGCAGTCACTGAAGCTTTCTTT.

The chain is built from TRBV7-2 and TRBJ1-2; TRBD1 matches 9 bases. Germline CDR1 SGHTA, CDR2 FQGNSA. The ends lost 5 bases at V and 8 bases at J; junction bases unmatched: 12. The CDR3 has 15 amino acids. The CDR3: CASSAGQGKGSGYTF. Here the CDR3 DNA reads TGTGCCAGCAGCGCCGGACAGGGGAAGGGGAGCGGCTACACCTTC.

This rearrangement joins TRBV5-1 to TRBJ2-7, with 8 bases matching TRBD1. V was pared by 3 bases and J by 3 bases, with 8 bases of the junction left unmatched. Germline CDR1 SGHRS, CDR2 YFSETQ. CDR3 length: 15 amino acids. CDR3 nucleotides: TGCGCCAGCAGCTCCCTGGGGACAGGACACTACGAGCAGTACTTC. Translated, it gives CASSSLGTGHYEQYF.

The chain joins TRBV5-4 to TRBJ1-1; D not certain. Germline V gives CDR1 SGHNT, CDR2 YYREEE (reference sequence). The CDR3 sequence is 14 residues long. Trimming removed 5 bases at V and 4 bases at J, with 15 bases between. CDR3 nucleotide sequence: TGTGCCAGCAGACCGACCCCCCGCGGCACTGAAGCTTTCTTT. This translates into CASRPTPRGTEAFF.

The rearrangement joins TRBV6-4 to TRBJ1-2, with D maybe TRBD1 (5 bases). Germline V CDR1 and CDR2: MRHNA, SNTAGT. V lost 0 bases and J lost 4, with 6 bases in between. The CDR3 covers 13 residues. CDR3 sequence reads: CASSDSGGYGYTF. The CDR3 DNA sequence: TGTGCCAGCAGTGACTCCGGGGGCTATGGCTACACCTTC.

J is TRBJ2-2 and V is TRBV29-1, with D perhaps matching TRBD1 (5 bases). The ends were cut back, 3 bases at V and 1 base at J, with 6 bases in the middle. The CDR3 contains 13 residues. The germline V gene encodes CDR1 SQVTM and CDR2 ANQGSEA. Here the CDR3 DNA reads TGCAGCGTTGATGGACAGAACACCGGGGAGCTGTTTTTT. Encoded protein: CSVDGQNTGELFF.

The genes are TRBV29-1 and TRBJ1-3; D possibly corresponds to TRBD1 (6 bases). This CDR3 region has 14 residues. The ends were cut back, 7 bases at V and 3 bases at J, with 16 bases in the middle. Germline CDR1 and CDR2: SQVTM and ANQGSEA. The CDR3 here is CSAKMGAGGNTIYF. The CDR3, as DNA: TGCAGCGCCAAAATGGGGGCAGGTGGAAACACCATATATTTT.

This chain joins TRBV4-3 and TRBJ2-1, with 9 bases matching TRBD2. Germline values: CDR1 LGHNA, CDR2 YSLEER. The trim removed 2 bases at V and 0 bases at J, leaving 2 bases unmatched. CDR3 length: 16 amino acids. DNA of the CDR3: TGCGCCAGCAGCCAACAGGGACTAGCCTCCTACAATGAGCAGTTCTTC. Translated, it gives CASSQQGLASYNEQFF.

This clone showed up just once. The V gene is TRBV13, the J gene TRBJ2-1; the D is unclear. The CDR3 runs to 16 residues. Germline V lookup: CDR1 PRHDT, CDR2 FYEKMQ (reference sequence). Trimming removed 6 bases from V and 0 bases from J, with 15 bases in between. Written as DNA, the CDR3 is TGTGCCAGCAGTATTAGCATTACTCGCTCCTACAATGAGCAGTTCTTC. As protein: CASSISITRSYNEQFF.

The V call is TRBV30, the J call TRBJ2-2, with 8 bases fitting TRBD1. The CDR3 is 16 residues long. Germline trimming cut 1 base from V and 6 bases from J; bases unmatched to any gene: 10. Per the germline V gene, CDR1 is GTSNPN and CDR2 is SVGIG (reference sequence). The CDR3 coding sequence is TGTGCCTGGAGTGCTTCAAGGACAGGGTCCCCCGGGGAGCTGTTTTTT. It codes for CAWSASRTGSPGELFF.

This sequence joins TRBV7-8 and TRBJ2-1, with 7 bases fitting TRBD2. Germline V gene lookup returns CDR1 SGHVS and CDR2 FQNEAQ. The junction had 7 bases not matched to a gene; V was cut back by 3 bases and J by 5 bases. The CDR3 runs 15 residues. This CDR3 is CASSFPRGSNNEQFF. CDR3 nucleotides: TGTGCCAGCAGCTTTCCGCGGGGGAGTAACAATGAGCAGTTCTTC.

This clone was observed a single time. The genes are TRBV7-2 and TRBJ2-5; tentative D call: TRBD2 (5 bases). TRBJ2-7 explains the end of the DNA better; the J call may be wrong. The germline V gene has CDR1 SGHTA and CDR2 FQGNSA. CDR3 size: 13 residues. The CDR3 bases are TGTGCCAGCAGCTTTGAGCGGTTCTACGAGCAGTACTTC. Protein sequence: CASSFERFYEQYF.

The chain joins TRBV5-1 to TRBJ2-7; 14 nucleotides line up with TRBD2. CDR1 SGHRS and CDR2 YFSETQ come from the germline V gene. CDR3 length equals 17 residues. V dropped 2 bases and J dropped 0; count of bases not matched to a gene: 4. The CDR3 nucleotides are TGCGCCAGCAGCTTAGGGACTAGCGGGAGAATCTCCTACGAGCAGTACTTC. Translation: CASSLGTSGRISYEQYF.

The chain has TRBV9 and TRBJ1-4, with TRBD1 identical over 7 bases. Germline assignment: CDR1 SGDLS and CDR2 YYNGEE. There are 16 residues in the CDR3. Trimming took 3 bases from V and 0 from J; bases not matched to a gene: 5. The CDR3 DNA reads as TGTGCCAGCAGCGGGGGGACAGACTCAACTAATGAAAAACTGTTTTTT. This encodes CASSGGTDSTNEKLFF.

Here the CDR3 reads CASSLDLGAGTEAFF. For the CDR3, the DNA is TGTGCCAGCAGCTTAGATCTGGGGGCGGGTACTGAAGCTTTCTTT. This rearrangement joins TRBV11-2 to TRBJ1-1; D is perhaps TRBD1 (6 bases). CDR3 length: 15 amino acids. Germline V CDR1 and CDR2: SGHAT, FQNNGV. Trimming shortened V by 0 bases and J by 5 bases, and 13 bases separated the two germline ends. The full variable domain, in which reference TRBV11-2 and TRBJ1-1 provide the parts outside the CDR3, is EAGVAQSPRYKIIEKRQSVAFWCNPISGHATLYWYQQILGQGPKLLIQFQNNGVVDDSQLPKDRFSAERLKGVDSTLKIQPAKLEDSAVYLCASSLDLGAGTEAFFGQGTRLTVV.

This clone appeared once. The germline gene is not matched at one end of the junction; a read error may be the cause. This chain connects TRBV7-9 to TRBJ2-2; 10 bases are shared with TRBD1. The CDR3 is made up of 17 amino acids. Germline lookup yields CDR1 SEHNR and CDR2 FQNEAQ (reference sequence). CDR3 nucleotide sequence: TGTTCCAGCAGCGGAACGACAGGGGGCGAGTTCCCCGGGGAGCTGTTTTTT. As protein: CSSSGTTGGEFPGELFF.

This chain joins TRBV5-8 and TRBJ2-5; 7 positions match TRBD2. This CDR3 has 15 amino acids. Germline V lookup: CDR1 SGHTS, CDR2 YDEGEE. V trimming: 3 bases; J trimming: 2 bases; junction bases outside the gene matches: 7. The CDR3 region is CASSWAGVTQETQYF. DNA of the CDR3: TGTGCCAGCAGCTGGGCGGGGGTGACTCAAGAGACCCAGTACTTC.